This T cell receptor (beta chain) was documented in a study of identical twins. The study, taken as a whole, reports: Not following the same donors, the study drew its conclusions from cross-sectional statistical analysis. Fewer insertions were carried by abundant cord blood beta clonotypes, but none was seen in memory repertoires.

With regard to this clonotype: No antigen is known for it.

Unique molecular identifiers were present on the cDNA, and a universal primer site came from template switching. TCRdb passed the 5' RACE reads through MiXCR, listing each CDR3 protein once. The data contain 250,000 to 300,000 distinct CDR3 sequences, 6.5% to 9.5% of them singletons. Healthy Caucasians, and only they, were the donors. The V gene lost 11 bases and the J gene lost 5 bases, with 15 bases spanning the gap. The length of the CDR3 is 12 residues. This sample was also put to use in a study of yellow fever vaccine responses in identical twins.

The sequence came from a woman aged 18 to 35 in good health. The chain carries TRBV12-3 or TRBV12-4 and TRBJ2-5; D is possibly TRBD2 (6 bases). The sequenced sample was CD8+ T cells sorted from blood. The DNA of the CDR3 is TGTGCCGGCGGGGCAGGGATGGAGACCCAGTACTTC. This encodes CAGGAGMETQYF.